A single sample is the source of the 10 T cell receptor beta chains below, sequenced in a study of Ad26.COV2.S vaccination and SARS-CoV-2 variants. Libraries were prepared by immunoSEQ multiplex PCR; TCRdb keeps only in-frame clonotypes and omits some of them. The sample has fewer than 900,000 clones; around 90% are singletons. Specified treatment: about 20 received Ad26.COV2.S at low or high dose, single or two shots; roughly 5 received placebo; per-sample allocation not given. Material that was analyzed had been drawn on day 63 after the first vaccine or placebo injection. The material sequenced was peripheral blood, taken in a trial of Ad26.COV2.S vaccine versus placebo. These receptors originate from a person aged 18-60 years who received the Ad26.COV2.S COVID-19 vaccine or a placebo.

The chain joins TRBV14 to TRBJ1-3; TRBD1 is a possible D gene (5 bases). The CDR3 has 18 residues. Per the germline V gene, CDR1 is SGHDN and CDR2 is FVKESK. The ends were cut back, 1 base at V and 8 bases at J, with 24 bases in the middle. The CDR3 loop is CASSQALRDWRDRYTIYF. For the CDR3, the DNA is TGTGCCAGCAGCCAAGCCCTACGGGACTGGAGGGATCGATACACCATATATTTT. Full variable domain (remainder filled in from reference TRBV14 and TRBJ1-3): EAGVTQFPSHSVIEKGQTVTLRCDPISGHDNLYWYRRVMGKEIKFLLHFVKESKQDESGMPNNRFLAERTGGTYSTLKVQPAELEDSGVYFCASSQALRDWRDRYTIYFGEGSWLTVV.

The CDR3 loop reads CASSQAGSGTPTDTQYF. Written as DNA, the CDR3 is TGTGCCAGCAGCCAAGCGGGTAGCGGGACCCCCACAGATACGCAGTATTTT. The J gene is TRBJ2-3, the V gene TRBV4-2, with TRBD2 matching 8 bases. The V segment lost 1 base and the J segment 2 bases; nucleotides outside the gene matches: 8. Germline V gives CDR1 LGHNA, CDR2 YNFKEQ. The CDR3 covers 17 residues.

V usage is TRBV5-6 and J usage is TRBJ2-7, with TRBD1 matching over 7 bases. CDR3 length: 14 residues. J was trimmed by 3 bases and V by 0 bases; bases with no gene match: 3. CDR1 SGHDT and CDR2 YYEEEE come from the germline V gene. CDR3 region: CASSLGRQGYEQYF. The CDR3 DNA reads TGTGCCAGCAGCTTGGGCCGACAGGGCTACGAGCAGTACTTC.

The rearrangement links TRBV7-2 to TRBJ2-2; D may be TRBD2 (6 bases). V was shortened by 5 bases and J by 7 bases, with 14 bases between the two germline ends. CDR1 is SGHTA and CDR2 is FQGNSA in the germline V gene. The CDR3 is 14 residues long. The CDR3 loop is CASSPLTSFGELFF. In DNA form, the CDR3 reads TGTGCCAGCAGCCCCTTAACTAGCTTCGGGGAGCTGTTTTTT.

The rearrangement joins TRBV19 to TRBJ2-1; 9 nucleotides match TRBD2. The J segment lost 4 bases and the V segment lost 3 bases, leaving 4 bases of the junction unmatched. Germline values: CDR1 LNHDA, CDR2 SQIVND (reference sequence). CDR3 length: 15 amino acids. The CDR3 region is CASSMSGGRYNEQFF. The CDR3 DNA follows: TGTGCCAGTAGTATGAGCGGGGGGCGGTACAATGAGCAGTTCTTC.

This rearrangement joins TRBV19 to TRBJ2-1; TRBD1 might be the D (5 bases). Between the trimmed V and J ends, which lost 8 bases and 3 bases, there was a span of 14 bases. Germline V gene sequence: CDR1 LNHDA, CDR2 SQIVND (reference sequence). The CDR3 runs to 14 residues. The CDR3 loop is CASGFSGNYNEQFF. CDR3 nucleotide sequence: TGTGCCAGTGGGTTTTCAGGGAACTACAATGAGCAGTTCTTC.

Note on this clone: In the same sample, other DNA sequences code for this CDR3. The CDR3 DNA is TGTGCCAGCTCACCCCGGGACAGGGTCTCCTACGAGCAGTACTTC. The encoded protein is CASSPRDRVSYEQYF. The gene calls are TRBV18 and TRBJ2-7; 9 bases line up with TRBD1. The CDR3 is made up of 15 amino acids. CDR1 and CDR2 (germline): KGHSH, LQKENI. The V gene end was trimmed by 3 bases and the J gene end by 0 bases; junction bases not matched to a gene: 3. The complete variable domain, with remaining parts taken from reference TRBV18 and TRBJ2-7, reads NAGVMQNPRHLVRRRGQEARLRCSPMKGHSHVYWYRQLPEEGLKFMVYLQKENIIDESGMPKERFSAEFPKEGPSILRIQQVVRGDSAAYFCASSPRDRVSYEQYFGPGTRLTVT.

This chain uses TRBV2 with TRBJ2-5; 7 bases agree with TRBD2. V shed 3 bases, J shed 7 bases, and the junction held 11 bases outside the gene matches. CDR3 length equals 15 residues. Germline V gene lookup returns CDR1 SNHLY and CDR2 FYNNEI. The CDR3 bases are TGTGCCAGCAGTGACTCCTCAGCGGGGTTGGGGACCCAGTACTTC. This codes for CASSDSSAGLGTQYF.

The rearrangement joins TRBV19 to TRBJ1-5, with a possible D match to TRBD1 (5 bases). The V gene lost 4 bases and the J gene lost 0 bases, with 28 bases spanning the gap. CDR1 LNHDA and CDR2 SQIVND come from the germline V gene (reference sequence). This CDR3 is built from 21 residues. CDR3 region: CASSTRGYLDTKPSSNQPQHF. In DNA form, the CDR3 reads TGTGCCAGTAGTACCCGGGGTTATCTGGACACTAAACCGTCTAGCAATCAGCCCCAGCATTTT. The full variable domain, in which reference TRBV19 and TRBJ1-5 provide the parts outside the CDR3, is DGGITQSPKYLFRKEGQNVTLSCEQNLNHDAMYWYRQDPGQGLRLIYYSQIVNDFQKGDIAEGYSVSREKKESFPLTVTSAQKNPTAFYLCASSTRGYLDTKPSSNQPQHFGDGTRLSIL.

This sequence joins TRBV18 and TRBJ2-5; perhaps TRBD1 as D (6 bases). CDR1 KGHSH and CDR2 LQKENI come from the germline V gene. The V end lost 1 base, the J end lost 3 bases, and 6 bases lay between the germline ends. The CDR3 has 13 amino acids. The CDR3, as DNA: TGTGCCAGCTCACCACACAGGGAAGAGACCCAGTACTTC. Its protein product is CASSPHREETQYF.